These 32 T cell receptor beta chains came from one sample sequenced in a study of identical twins. TCRdb ran MiXCR on the 5' RACE reads and lists one entry per CDR3 protein. The data contain 450,000 or so distinct CDR3 sequences, approximately 14% of them singletons. This sample was also put to use in a study of yellow fever vaccine responses in identical twins.

Input material: CD4+ T cells sorted from blood. These TCRs come from a woman between 18 and 29 years old in good health.

This clonotype was detected a few times. The chain couples TRBV4-2 to TRBJ2-3, with TRBD2 matching 11 bases. This CDR3 is 18 amino acids long. The ends lost 2 bases at V and 4 bases at J; junction bases unmatched: 11. Germline CDR1 reads LGHNA; CDR2 reads YNFKEQ. The CDR3 here is CASSQHQIAGGTSDTQYF. DNA of the CDR3: TGTGCCAGCAGCCAACACCAAATAGCGGGAGGGACGTCAGATACGCAGTATTTT.

The chain couples TRBV9 to TRBJ2-7; D gene ambiguous. V lost 3 bases and J 0 bases, leaving 10 bases between the germline ends. This CDR3 region has 14 residues. Germline values: CDR1 SGDLS, CDR2 YYNGEE. Here the CDR3 DNA reads TGTGCCAGCAGCGAGGACGGTAGCTCCTACGAGCAGTACTTC. Protein sequence: CASSEDGSSYEQYF.

This clonotype was recorded many times. The V gene is TRBV5-1, the J gene TRBJ2-7, with 7 nucleotides matching TRBD2. The CDR3 totals 14 residues. Looked up from germline, CDR1 is SGHRS and CDR2 is YFSETQ. J gave up 5 bases and V 4 bases, and 9 bases lay outside the gene matches. CDR3 DNA sequence: TGCGCCAGCAGCGACGGACTAGAATTGAACGAGCAGTACTTC. This sequence encodes CASSDGLELNEQYF.

This chain links TRBV20-1 with TRBJ2-1, with D possibly TRBD1 on 5 matching bases. Germline assignment: CDR1 DFQATT and CDR2 SNEGSKA (reference sequence). The CDR3 is made up of 15 amino acids. Trimming cost V 0 bases and J 1 base, with 10 bases left between them. The CDR3 loop reads CSARDGRVSYNEQFF. The CDR3 nucleotides read TGCAGTGCTAGAGATGGCAGGGTGTCCTACAATGAGCAGTTCTTC.

The sample holds many counts of this clonotype. V usage is TRBV20-1 and J usage is TRBJ1-4; possible D gene TRBD1, 5 bases. From germline, CDR1 is DFQATT and CDR2 SNEGSKA (reference sequence). The CDR3 totals 15 residues. Trimming took off 0 bases at V and 8 bases at J, with 16 bases between the two ends. CDR3 nucleotides: TGCAGTGCTAGAGATCCCACAGGCCAGAGAGAAAAACTGTTTTTT. Protein: CSARDPTGQREKLFF.

This clonotype was counted a few times. The chain employs TRBV5-1 and TRBJ2-6; D might be TRBD1 (6 bases). V was cut by 4 bases and J by 0 bases, with 11 bases left in between. Per germline, CDR1 SGHRS and CDR2 YFSETQ. The CDR3 sequence is 16 residues long. The CDR3 nucleotides are TGCGCCAGCAGCACGGGACACAACTCTGGGGCCAACGTCCTGACTTTC. Translated: CASSTGHNSGANVLTF.

The chain employs TRBV11-1 and TRBJ2-3; 7 nucleotides match TRBD1. Germline trimming cut 2 bases from V and 2 bases from J; bases unmatched to any gene: 13. The CDR3 contains 18 residues. CDR1 and CDR2 (germline): SGHAT, FQDESV (reference sequence). This chain's CDR3 is CASSLSPHRDSYTDTQYF. CDR3 coding DNA: TGTGCCAGCAGCTTAAGCCCACACCGGGACAGCTACACAGATACGCAGTATTTT.

This clonotype was picked up a small number of times. This chain links TRBV12-3 or TRBV12-4 with TRBJ2-5; 7 nucleotides align to TRBD2. The CDR3 contains 16 residues. Trimming at V came to 5 bases and at J to 0 bases, leaving 9 bases not matched to a gene. The CDR3: CASSTGLAVYQETQYF. The CDR3 DNA is TGTGCCAGCAGTACGGGTCTAGCGGTGTACCAAGAGACCCAGTACTTC.

The V and J genes are TRBV30 and TRBJ2-7; 8 positions match TRBD2. V was clipped by 0 bases and J by 1 base; unmatched bases: 8. The CDR3 has 16 amino acids. Per the germline V gene, CDR1 is GTSNPN and CDR2 is SVGIG (reference sequence). CDR3 region: CAWSVVTSGHSYEQYF. The CDR3 DNA reads TGTGCCTGGAGTGTTGTTACTAGCGGACATTCCTACGAGCAGTACTTC.

This clonotype was seen a few times. This sequence joins TRBV24-1 and TRBJ2-1; TRBD1 matches at 9 bases. The CDR3 loop spans 16 amino acids. Trimming cost V 1 base and J 6 bases; bases outside gene matches: 6. Germline V gene data show CDR1 as KGHDR and CDR2 as SFDVKD. The CDR3 reads CATSDFRDRVGNEQFF. The CDR3 DNA is TGTGCCACCAGTGATTTCCGGGACAGGGTAGGCAATGAGCAGTTCTTC.

This clonotype showed up many times. This chain joins TRBV12-3 or TRBV12-4 and TRBJ2-7, with a weak D call TRBD2 (6 bases). Trimming stripped 3 bases from V and 6 bases from J, with 18 bases between. This CDR3 is built from 15 residues. DNA for the CDR3: TGTGCCAGCAGTTTGGTCGGGACTGGTTCCCCCGAGCAGTACTTC. Translation gives CASSLVGTGSPEQYF.

This clonotype appeared a few times. This CDR3 is CASRQNRGQTYEQYF. In DNA form, the CDR3 reads TGTGCCAGCAGACAAAACCGCGGCCAGACCTACGAGCAGTACTTC. The V gene is TRBV7-2, the J gene TRBJ2-7; D not certain. Deletions cut 6 bases from V and 2 bases from J, with 17 bases between. The CDR3 loop spans 15 amino acids. CDR1 and CDR2 (germline): SGHTA, FQGNSA.

This clonotype was seen repeatedly, ten times or more. The V call is TRBV2, the J call TRBJ2-4; D is perhaps TRBD2 (6 bases). V shed 4 bases and J shed 7 bases, with 17 bases lying between them. The CDR3 covers 15 residues. Germline V gene data show CDR1 as SNHLY and CDR2 as FYNNEI. CDR3 sequence (DNA): TGTGCCAGCAGTGGAGGCGGGGACCCCCGGAACATTCAGTACTTC. Translated, it gives CASSGGGDPRNIQYF.

The table lists this clonotype with a few counts. This rearrangement joins TRBV6-1 to TRBJ2-7; TRBD2 is a possible D gene (6 bases). The ends were cut back, 6 bases at V and 2 bases at J, with 11 bases in the middle. The CDR3 spans 13 residues. Germline V gene lookup returns CDR1 MNHNS and CDR2 SASEGT. The CDR3 loop reads CASRKPGAYEQYF. Here the CDR3 DNA reads TGTGCCAGCAGAAAACCGGGAGCCTACGAGCAGTACTTC.

This clonotype was counted a few times. The chain joins TRBV15 to TRBJ1-4, with 9 positions matching TRBD1. This CDR3 has 14 amino acids. V gave up 1 base and J gave up 8 bases; unmatched junction bases: 2. Looked up from germline, CDR1 is LNHNV and CDR2 is YYDKDF (reference sequence). For the CDR3, the DNA is TGTGCCACCAGCAGAGGTGGACAGGGGGAAAAACTGTTTTTT. The encoded protein is CATSRGGQGEKLFF.

This clonotype was seen at least ten times. The chain has TRBV12-3 or TRBV12-4 and TRBJ2-2; no clear D. The CDR3 consists of 13 residues. The V and J ends lost 6 bases and 6 bases respectively, with 11 bases between them. The DNA of the CDR3 is TGTGCCAGCAGCGTCCCTAGTCCCGGGGAGCTGTTTTTT. Translation gives CASSVPSPGELFF.

The rearrangement joins TRBV15 to TRBJ2-1; D possibly corresponds to TRBD2 (6 bases). Germline assignment: CDR1 LNHNV and CDR2 YYDKDF (reference sequence). V lost 3 bases, J lost 4 bases, and 13 bases lay in between. This CDR3 is 15 amino acids long. The CDR3 region has the DNA TGTGCCACCAGCAGGGCTCAGGCGGGGTACAATGAGCAGTTCTTC. Translation: CATSRAQAGYNEQFF.

This sequence joins TRBV20-1 and TRBJ2-2; 9 bases are shared with TRBD1. There are 15 residues in the CDR3. Germline values: CDR1 DFQATT, CDR2 SNEGSKA (reference sequence). J gave up 4 bases and V 0 bases, and 3 bases lay outside the gene matches. Written as DNA, the CDR3 is TGCAGTGCTAGAGAGAGACAGGGGGTCACCGGGGAGCTGTTTTTT. The encoded protein is CSARERQGVTGELFF.

This clonotype was seen many times. The chain employs TRBV6-1 and TRBJ2-1; D call uncertain. The germline V gene encodes CDR1 MNHNS and CDR2 SASEGT. Deletions cut 7 bases from V and 3 bases from J, with 16 bases between. This CDR3 spans 15 amino acids. This chain's CDR3 is CASTWSSGVYNEQFF. The CDR3 nucleotides are TGTGCCAGCACCTGGTCTTCCGGAGTCTACAATGAGCAGTTCTTC.

The chain employs TRBV20-1 and TRBJ2-7; 7 nucleotides align to TRBD2. The germline gives CDR1 DFQATT, CDR2 SNEGSKA (reference sequence). CDR3 length: 16 residues. V was clipped by 5 bases and J by 1 base; unmatched bases: 14. CDR3 amino acids: CSAPDRGRRLSYEQYF. CDR3 DNA: TGCAGTGCTCCGGATCGCGGGAGAAGACTTTCCTACGAGCAGTACTTC.

This clonotype was observed many times. This chain links TRBV10-3 with TRBJ2-1, with 11 bases matching TRBD2. Germline trimming cut 6 bases from V and 5 bases from J; bases unmatched to any gene: 3. The CDR3 consists of 14 residues. CDR1 and CDR2 (germline): ENHRY, SYGVKD. Here the CDR3 reads CAISGTSGNNEQFF. CDR3 coding DNA: TGTGCCATCAGCGGGACTAGCGGCAACAATGAGCAGTTCTTC.

The table lists this clonotype with a few counts. The chain combines TRBV6-5 with TRBJ1-1; unclear D gene. Germline CDR1 is MNHEY and CDR2 is SVGAGI. This CDR3 is 14 amino acids long. Trimming shortened V by 0 bases and J by 9 bases, and 14 bases separated the two germline ends. CDR3 nucleotides: TGTGCCAGCAGTTACTCCTTGGGTCCCTCGCAAGCTTTCTTT. It codes for CASSYSLGPSQAFF.

The chain recombines TRBV6-5 with TRBJ1-4; 8 positions agree with TRBD1. The CDR3 length is 15 residues. The germline gives CDR1 MNHEY, CDR2 SVGAGI. Germline trimming cut 2 bases from V and 8 bases from J; bases unmatched to any gene: 7. The CDR3 sequence: CASSYGIRGREKLFF. CDR3 bases: TGTGCCAGCAGTTACGGGATCAGGGGGCGAGAAAAACTGTTTTTT.

The rearrangement joins TRBV30 to TRBJ2-5; D may be TRBD2 (6 bases). There are 13 residues in the CDR3. V lost 3 bases and J 4 bases, leaving 12 bases between the germline ends. Germline V gives CDR1 GTSNPN, CDR2 SVGIG (reference sequence). CDR3 loop: CAWRSGSGETQYF. The CDR3 bases are TGTGCCTGGAGGAGCGGGTCGGGAGAGACCCAGTACTTC.

V gene TRBV3-1 combines with J gene TRBJ2-7; 12 nucleotides align to TRBD2. V was pared by 4 bases and J by 2 bases, with 6 bases of the junction left unmatched. The CDR3 consists of 16 residues. CDR1 and CDR2 (germline): LGHDT, YNNKEL (reference sequence). For the CDR3, the DNA is TGTGCCAGCAGCCCCGGACTAGCGGGGATGGCCTACGAGCAGTACTTC. Translated: CASSPGLAGMAYEQYF.

CDR3 in DNA: TGTGCCAGCAGCTTAGCATCCAGGGGGGGCACCGGGGAGCTGTTTTTT. It translates to CASSLASRGGTGELFF. The chain has TRBV7-8 and TRBJ2-2, with D perhaps matching TRBD1 or TRBD2 (7 bases each). From germline, CDR1 is SGHVS and CDR2 FQNEAQ. This CDR3 has 16 amino acids. The V end was cut by 0 bases, the J end by 4 bases, with 12 bases between.

This clonotype was detected many times. An end of the junction differs from the germline gene, which may be a read error. The gene calls are TRBV7-7 and TRBJ2-5, with a weak D call TRBD2 (5 bases). The germline V gene has CDR1 SSHAT and CDR2 FNYEAQ (reference sequence). This CDR3 region has 15 residues. The CDR3 is CASSLSGRSQETQYF. DNA of the CDR3: TGTGCTAGCAGCTTAAGCGGCCGTTCACAAGAGACCCAGTACTTC.

This clonotype was counted many times. CDR3 DNA sequence: TGCAGTGCTAGAGGGGGTATGAATGAAAAACTGTTTTTT. Its protein product is CSARGGMNEKLFF. The rearrangement uses TRBV20-1 and TRBJ1-4; D ambiguous. The germline V and J ends were trimmed by 1 base and 5 bases, with 8 bases remaining between them. The CDR3 totals 13 residues. Per the germline V gene, CDR1 is DFQATT and CDR2 is SNEGSKA (reference sequence).

This clonotype was observed a few times. CDR3 loop: CASSHRGFIGEQYF. The CDR3 nucleotides are TGTGCCAGCAGCCACCGGGGCTTCATTGGCGAGCAGTACTTC. The V gene is TRBV14, the J gene TRBJ2-7, with D tentatively TRBD1 or TRBD2 (5 bases each). CDR3 length: 14 amino acids. In germline, CDR1 is SGHDN, CDR2 FVKESK. V lost 3 bases and J 6 bases, leaving 15 bases between the germline ends. Combining the CDR3 with reference TRBV14 and TRBJ2-7 gives the whole variable domain EAGVTQFPSHSVIEKGQTVTLRCDPISGHDNLYWYRRVMGKEIKFLLHFVKESKQDESGMPNNRFLAERTGGTYSTLKVQPAELEDSGVYFCASSHRGFIGEQYFGPGTRLTVT.

V is TRBV24-1 and J is TRBJ2-5, with no clear D. Germline V gene data show CDR1 as KGHDR and CDR2 as SFDVKD. The V end lost 1 base, the J end lost 3 bases, and 5 bases lay between the germline ends. This CDR3 has 13 residues. CDR3 region: CATSDLTEETQYF. The CDR3 DNA reads as TGTGCCACCAGTGATTTAACCGAAGAGACCCAGTACTTC.

This clonotype was seen a few times. The chain carries TRBV6-2 or TRBV6-3 and TRBJ2-1; D might be TRBD1 (6 bases). The V end lost 6 bases, the J end lost 3 bases, and 18 bases lay between the germline ends. Germline V gene sequence: CDR1 MNHEY, CDR2 SVGEGT. The CDR3 runs to 16 residues. This CDR3 is CASSLMGAGYYNEQFF. The CDR3 region has the DNA TGTGCCAGCAGCCTTATGGGGGCTGGGTACTACAATGAGCAGTTCTTC.

V usage is TRBV7-3 and J usage is TRBJ2-6, with D unresolved. Germline CDR1 and CDR2: SGHTA and FQGTGA. The CDR3 covers 15 residues. V was shortened by 2 bases and J by 0 bases, with 5 bases between the two germline ends. Written as DNA, the CDR3 is TGTGCCAGCAGCTTAGCCATCTCTGGGGCCAACGTCCTGACTTTC. It encodes CASSLAISGANVLTF.